The 14 T cell receptor beta chains below come from one sample, sequenced in a study of graft-versus-host responses after intestinal transplantation. The data were produced by immunoSEQ multiplex PCR, yet TCRdb's version contains in-frame clones alone and is incomplete. This repertoire shows tens of thousands of clones, roughly 90% found once; its top ten account for around 0.69%. Sequencing used PBMCs, obtained 98 days after intestinal transplantation. The receptors were sampled from a human patient who received an intestinal transplant, so some T cells may come from the graft donor.

J is TRBJ2-3 and V is TRBV4-1; D is unresolved. Germline-derived CDR1 and CDR2 are MGHRA and YSYEKL. Trimming left V 0 bases short and J 3 bases short, with 13 bases between. The CDR3 has 16 residues. CDR3 region: CASSQDELASTDTQYF. The CDR3 DNA sequence: TGCGCCAGCAGCCAAGACGAGCTCGCTAGTACAGATACGCAGTATTTT.

The table lists this clone with a count of one. The chain uses TRBV29-1 and TRBJ1-2; possibly TRBD1 for D (5 bases). This CDR3 has 13 amino acids. The V end was cut by 0 bases, the J end by 6 bases, with 11 bases between. Germline V gene lookup returns CDR1 SQVTM and CDR2 ANQGSEA. The CDR3, as DNA: TGCAGCGTTGAAGATGGGGGGTTGGATGGCTACACCTTC. Translation: CSVEDGGLDGYTF.

The chain recombines TRBV28 with TRBJ2-7, with a tentative D call TRBD2 (5 bases). Trimming took 7 bases from V and 2 from J, leaving 12 bases between them. The CDR3 is made up of 13 amino acids. The germline V gene encodes CDR1 MDHEN and CDR2 SYDVKM. CDR3 sequence reads: CASTGLYTYEQYF. In DNA, the CDR3 is TGTGCCAGCACCGGACTCTACACCTACGAGCAGTACTTC.

This clone was recorded once. The gene calls are TRBV11-2 and TRBJ2-4; a weak D match, TRBD1 (6 bases). V dropped 5 bases and J dropped 8 bases, with 13 bases sitting between them. Per the germline V gene, CDR1 is SGHAT and CDR2 is FQNNGV. CDR3 length: 13 residues. CDR3 residues: CASSRQAEDIQYF. The CDR3 nucleotides are TGTGCCAGCAGCAGACAGGCAGAAGACATTCAGTACTTC.

CDR3 amino acids: CASSVGSYRGGGETQYF. Written as DNA, the CDR3 is TGTGCCAGCAGCGTAGGATCCTACAGGGGGGGCGGAGAGACCCAGTACTTC. This chain links TRBV9 with TRBJ2-5; a possible D gene is TRBD1 (8 bases). CDR3 size: 17 residues. Trimming stripped 0 bases from V and 4 bases from J, with 19 bases between. Germline V lookup: CDR1 SGDLS, CDR2 YYNGEE.

This chain uses TRBV5-1 with TRBJ2-1, with D perhaps matching TRBD2 (6 bases). This CDR3 comprises 16 residues. CDR1 and CDR2 from the germline V gene are SGHRS and YFSETQ. With 4 bases removed from V and 4 bases from J, the gap between germline ends came to 18 bases. CDR3 DNA sequence: TGCGCCAGCAGCCACGGCGTAGCGGCCGGTTACAATGAGCAGTTCTTC. Encoded protein: CASSHGVAAGYNEQFF.

This chain uses TRBV2 with TRBJ2-1; D gene ambiguous. The germline gives CDR1 SNHLY, CDR2 FYNNEI. The germline V and J ends were trimmed by 1 base and 10 bases, with 5 bases remaining between them. The CDR3 length is 11 residues. CDR3 loop: CASSEEGEQFF. The CDR3 bases are TGTGCCAGCAGTGAAGAGGGAGAGCAGTTCTTC. Using reference TRBV2 and TRBJ2-1 for the parts outside the CDR3, the full variable domain is EPEVTQTPSHQVTQMGQEVILRCVPISNHLYFYWYRQILGQKVEFLVSFYNNEISEKSEIFDDQFSVERPDGSNFTLKIRSTKLEDSAMYFCASSEEGEQFFGPGTRLTVL.

The chain carries TRBV5-4 and TRBJ2-5; possibly TRBD2 for D (5 bases). Trimming removed 4 bases at V and 2 bases at J, with 12 bases between. The CDR3 is 14 residues long. The germline CDR1 and CDR2 sequences are SGHNT and YYREEE (reference sequence). Here the CDR3 reads CASSRWRSQETQYF. The CDR3 DNA is TGTGCCAGCAGCCGTTGGAGGTCACAAGAGACCCAGTACTTC. Supplemented by reference TRBV5-4 and TRBJ2-5, the full variable domain reads ETGVTQSPTHLIKTRGQQVTLRCSSQSGHNTVSWYQQALGQGPQFIFQYYREEENGRGNFPPRFSGLQFPNYSSELNVNALELDDSALYLCASSRWRSQETQYFGPGTRLLVL.

This rearrangement joins TRBV28 to TRBJ2-1; 8 positions agree with TRBD2. The junction had 7 bases not matched to a gene; V was cut back by 2 bases and J by 10 bases. The CDR3 contains 14 residues. Germline values: CDR1 MDHEN, CDR2 SYDVKM. CDR3 region: CASSLGLAGGEQFF. As DNA, the CDR3 is TGTGCCAGCAGTTTAGGGCTAGCGGGCGGGGAGCAGTTCTTC.

The chain joins TRBV4-1 to TRBJ2-3, with 8 bases lining up with TRBD2. The CDR3 loop spans 16 amino acids. V shed 4 bases and J 5 bases; nucleotides not matched to a gene: 11. Per germline, CDR1 MGHRA and CDR2 YSYEKL. CDR3 protein: CASSLPSGSTGDTQYF. CDR3 sequence (DNA): TGCGCCAGCAGCCTTCCAAGCGGGAGCACTGGAGATACGCAGTATTTT.

The J gene is TRBJ2-3, the V gene TRBV10-3; 8 bases fit TRBD1. This CDR3 is built from 13 residues. The germline V gene encodes CDR1 ENHRY and CDR2 SYGVKD. CDR3 DNA: TGTACCGCCCAGGGGGCCCGCACAGATACGCAGTATTTT. Its protein product is CTAQGARTDTQYF.

This clone was recorded only once. The rearrangement uses TRBV9 and TRBJ1-4; D not resolved. V was clipped by 3 bases and J by 4 bases, with 10 bases between them. Germline CDR1 reads SGDLS; CDR2 reads YYNGEE. The CDR3 has 14 amino acids. The CDR3: CASSATDGNEKLFF. The DNA for the CDR3 is TGTGCCAGCAGCGCCACAGATGGTAATGAAAAACTGTTTTTT. The whole variable domain, filled in from reference TRBV9 and TRBJ1-4, reads DSGVTQTPKHLITATGQRVTLRCSPRSGDLSVYWYQQSLDQGLQFLIQYYNGEERAKGNILERFSAQQFPDLHSELNLSSLELGDSALYFCASSATDGNEKLFFGSGTQLSVL.

This chain uses TRBV28 with TRBJ1-4; 8 positions match TRBD1. Losses at the gene ends were 6 bases for V and 2 bases for J; bases not matched to a gene: 5. CDR1 and CDR2 from the germline V gene are MDHEN and SYDVKM. The CDR3 runs 15 residues. The CDR3: CASRQRQGTNEKLFF. CDR3 nucleotides: TGTGCCAGCAGGCAGAGACAGGGGACTAATGAAAAACTGTTTTTT.

The chain is built from TRBV19 and TRBJ2-7; TRBD2 matches at 11 bases. The trim removed 4 bases at V and 4 bases at J, leaving 6 bases unmatched. The CDR3 totals 15 residues. In germline, CDR1 is LNHDA, CDR2 SQIVND (reference sequence). The CDR3 sequence: CASSRTLAGGYEQYF. As DNA, the CDR3 is TGTGCCAGTAGTAGAACCTTAGCGGGAGGGTACGAGCAGTACTTC.